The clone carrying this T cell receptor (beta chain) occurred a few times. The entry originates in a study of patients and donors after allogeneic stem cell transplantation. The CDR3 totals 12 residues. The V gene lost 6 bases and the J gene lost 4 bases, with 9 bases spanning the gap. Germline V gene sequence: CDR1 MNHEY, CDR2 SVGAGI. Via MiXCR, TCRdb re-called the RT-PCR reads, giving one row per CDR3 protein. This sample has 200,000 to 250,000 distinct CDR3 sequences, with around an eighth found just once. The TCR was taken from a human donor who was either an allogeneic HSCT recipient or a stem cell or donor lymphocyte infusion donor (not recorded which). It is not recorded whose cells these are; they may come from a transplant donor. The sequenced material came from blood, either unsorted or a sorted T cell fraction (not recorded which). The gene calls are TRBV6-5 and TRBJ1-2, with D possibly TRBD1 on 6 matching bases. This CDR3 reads CASSPGVYGYTF. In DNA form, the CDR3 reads TGTGCCAGCAGCCCAGGGGTCTATGGCTACACCTTC.